The 2 T cell receptor beta chains below were found in one sample sequenced in a study of T cells in Graves' hyperthyroidism and ophthalmopathy. The source material, RNA transcripts, was used to amplify TCR beta CDR3 regions. First-round RT-PCR with HTBI primers amplified the TCR CDR3 region. TCRdb reprocessed the multiplex PCR reads with MiXCR, giving one entry per CDR3 protein. The sample includes approximately 200,000 distinct CDR3 sequences, around 20% of them seen just once. Sequences were obtained from blood. The receptor set was obtained from a man aged 40-50 years with Graves' hyperthyroidism.

In this sample, this clonotype turned up many times. V usage is TRBV7-2 and J usage is TRBJ1-6; D is possibly TRBD1 (6 bases). Trimming removed 5 bases from V and 8 bases from J, with 16 bases in between. In germline, CDR1 is SGHTA, CDR2 FQGNSA. The CDR3 loop spans 15 amino acids. The CDR3 reads CASSPEIGGYSPLHF. The CDR3 nucleotides are TGTGCCAGCAGCCCCGAAATAGGGGGTTATTCACCCCTCCACTTT.

This clonotype has at least ten counts. This chain connects TRBV20-1 to TRBJ1-4; a possible D gene is TRBD1 (5 bases). Germline V gene lookup returns CDR1 DFQATT and CDR2 SNEGSKA (reference sequence). Trimming removed 3 bases at V and 8 bases at J, with 13 bases between. The CDR3 has 13 amino acids. CDR3 residues: CSASHGQVEKLFF. CDR3 nucleotide sequence: TGCAGTGCTAGTCACGGACAAGTCGAAAAACTGTTTTTT.